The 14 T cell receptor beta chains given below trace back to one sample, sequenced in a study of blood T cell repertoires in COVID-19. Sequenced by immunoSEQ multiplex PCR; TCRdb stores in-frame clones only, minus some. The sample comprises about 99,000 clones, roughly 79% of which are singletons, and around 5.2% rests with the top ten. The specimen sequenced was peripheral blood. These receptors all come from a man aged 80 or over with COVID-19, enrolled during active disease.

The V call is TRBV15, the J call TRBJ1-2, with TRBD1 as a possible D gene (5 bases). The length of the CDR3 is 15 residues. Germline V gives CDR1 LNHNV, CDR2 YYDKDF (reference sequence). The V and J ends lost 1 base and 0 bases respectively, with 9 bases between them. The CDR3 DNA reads TGTGCCACCAGCAGAGGGGGCAGGGCTAACTATGGCTACACCTTC. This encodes CATSRGGRANYGYTF. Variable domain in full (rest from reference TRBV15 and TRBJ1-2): DAMVIQNPRYQVTQFGKPVTLSCSQTLNHNVMYWYQQKSSQAPKLLFHYYDKDFNNEADTPDNFQSRRPNTSFCFLDIRSPGLGDTAMYLCATSRGGRANYGYTFGSGTRLTVV.

Here the CDR3 DNA reads TGTGCCAGCAGTACAGCCTACGAGCAGTACTTC. Translating it yields CASSTAYEQYF. The V and J genes are TRBV7-6 and TRBJ2-7; D is undetermined. The CDR3 consists of 11 residues. The V gene's germline CDR1 is SGHVS and CDR2 FNYEAQ. Trimming removed 6 bases from V and 2 bases from J, with 5 bases in between.

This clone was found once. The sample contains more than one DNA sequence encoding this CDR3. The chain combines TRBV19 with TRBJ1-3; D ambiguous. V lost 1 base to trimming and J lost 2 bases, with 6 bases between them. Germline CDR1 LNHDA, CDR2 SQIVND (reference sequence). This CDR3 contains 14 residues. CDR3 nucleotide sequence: TGTGCCAGTAGTATAGGTGGCACTGGAAACACCATATATTTT. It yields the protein CASSIGGTGNTIYF.

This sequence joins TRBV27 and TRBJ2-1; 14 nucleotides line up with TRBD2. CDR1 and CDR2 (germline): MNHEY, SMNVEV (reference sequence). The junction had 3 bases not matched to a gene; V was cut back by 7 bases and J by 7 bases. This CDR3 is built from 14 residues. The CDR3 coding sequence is TGTGCCAGCACCCGGACTAGCGGGAGGAATGAGCAGTTCTTC. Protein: CASTRTSGRNEQFF.

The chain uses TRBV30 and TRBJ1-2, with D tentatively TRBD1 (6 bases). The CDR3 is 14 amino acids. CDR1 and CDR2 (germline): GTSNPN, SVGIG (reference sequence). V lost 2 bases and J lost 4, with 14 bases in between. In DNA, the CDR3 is TGTGCCTGGAGTCGGACAGAGATAATCTATGGCTACACCTTC. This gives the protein CAWSRTEIIYGYTF.

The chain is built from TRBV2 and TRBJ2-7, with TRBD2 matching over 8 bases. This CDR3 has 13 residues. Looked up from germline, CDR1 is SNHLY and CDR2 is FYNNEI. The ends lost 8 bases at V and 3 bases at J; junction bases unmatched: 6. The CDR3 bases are TGTGCCAGCGGTCGGGGGGGAAACTACGAGCAGTACTTC. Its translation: CASGRGGNYEQYF.

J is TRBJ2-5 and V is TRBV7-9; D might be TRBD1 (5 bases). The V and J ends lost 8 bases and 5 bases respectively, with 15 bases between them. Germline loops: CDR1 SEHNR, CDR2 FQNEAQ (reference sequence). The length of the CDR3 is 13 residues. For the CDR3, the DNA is TGTGCCAGCCGCAGTACAGGTCGGGAGACCCAGTACTTC. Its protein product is CASRSTGRETQYF. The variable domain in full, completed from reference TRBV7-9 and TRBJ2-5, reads DTGVSQNPRHKITKRGQNVTFRCDPISEHNRLYWYRQTLGQGPEFLTYFQNEAQLEKSRLLSDRFSAERPKGSFSTLEIQRTEQGDSAMYLCASRSTGRETQYFGPGTRLLVL.

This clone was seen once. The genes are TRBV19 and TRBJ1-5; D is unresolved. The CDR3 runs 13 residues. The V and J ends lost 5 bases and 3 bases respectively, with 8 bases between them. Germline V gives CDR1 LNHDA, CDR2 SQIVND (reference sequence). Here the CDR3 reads CASSSSHNQPQHF. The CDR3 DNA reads TGTGCCAGTAGTTCAAGCCACAATCAGCCCCAGCATTTT.

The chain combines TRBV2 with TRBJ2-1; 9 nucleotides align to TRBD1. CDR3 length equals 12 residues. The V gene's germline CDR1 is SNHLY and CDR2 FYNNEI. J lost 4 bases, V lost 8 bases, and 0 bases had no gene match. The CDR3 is CASGQGYNEQFF. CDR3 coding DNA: TGTGCCAGCGGACAGGGGTACAATGAGCAGTTCTTC. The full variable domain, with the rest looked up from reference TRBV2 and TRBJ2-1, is EPEVTQTPSHQVTQMGQEVILRCVPISNHLYFYWYRQILGQKVEFLVSFYNNEISEKSEIFDDQFSVERPDGSNFTLKIRSTKLEDSAMYFCASGQGYNEQFFGPGTRLTVL.

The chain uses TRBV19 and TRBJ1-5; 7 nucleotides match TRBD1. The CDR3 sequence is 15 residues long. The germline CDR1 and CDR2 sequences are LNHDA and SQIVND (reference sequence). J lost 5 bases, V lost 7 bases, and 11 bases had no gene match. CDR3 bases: TGTGCCAGTACCGAACAGGGGTGGCGGGATCAGCCCCAGCATTTT. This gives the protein CASTEQGWRDQPQHF.

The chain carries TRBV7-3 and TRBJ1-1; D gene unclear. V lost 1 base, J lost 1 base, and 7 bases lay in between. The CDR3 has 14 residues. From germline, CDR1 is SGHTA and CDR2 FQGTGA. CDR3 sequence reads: CASSLNSGNTEAFF. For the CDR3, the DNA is TGTGCCAGCAGCTTAAATTCCGGGAACACTGAAGCTTTCTTT. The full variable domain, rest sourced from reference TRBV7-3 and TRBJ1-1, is GAGVSQTPSNKVTEKGKYVELRCDPISGHTALYWYRQSLGQGPEFLIYFQGTGAADDSGLPNDRFFAVRPEGSVSTLKIQRTERGDSAVYLCASSLNSGNTEAFFGQGTRLTVV.

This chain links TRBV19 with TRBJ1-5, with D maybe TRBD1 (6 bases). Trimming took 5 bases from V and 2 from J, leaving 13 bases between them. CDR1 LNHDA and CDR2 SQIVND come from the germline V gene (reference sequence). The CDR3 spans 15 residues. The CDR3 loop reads CASSDTGFGNQPQHF. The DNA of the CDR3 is TGTGCCAGTAGTGATACAGGGTTCGGCAATCAGCCCCAGCATTTT.

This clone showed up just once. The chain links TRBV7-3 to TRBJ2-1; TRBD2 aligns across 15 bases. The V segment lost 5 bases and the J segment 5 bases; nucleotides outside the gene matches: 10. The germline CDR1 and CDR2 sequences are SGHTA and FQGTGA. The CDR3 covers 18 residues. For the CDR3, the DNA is TGTGCCAGCAGCCCCCTTGGGACTAGCGGGAGGTTTAACAATGAGCAGTTCTTC. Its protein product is CASSPLGTSGRFNNEQFF.

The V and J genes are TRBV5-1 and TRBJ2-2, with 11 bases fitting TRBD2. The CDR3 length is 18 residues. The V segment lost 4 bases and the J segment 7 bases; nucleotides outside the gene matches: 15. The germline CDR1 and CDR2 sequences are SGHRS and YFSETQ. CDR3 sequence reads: CASSRTLAGGPGSGELFF. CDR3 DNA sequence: TGCGCCAGCAGCCGGACCCTAGCGGGAGGCCCAGGGAGCGGGGAGCTGTTTTTT.